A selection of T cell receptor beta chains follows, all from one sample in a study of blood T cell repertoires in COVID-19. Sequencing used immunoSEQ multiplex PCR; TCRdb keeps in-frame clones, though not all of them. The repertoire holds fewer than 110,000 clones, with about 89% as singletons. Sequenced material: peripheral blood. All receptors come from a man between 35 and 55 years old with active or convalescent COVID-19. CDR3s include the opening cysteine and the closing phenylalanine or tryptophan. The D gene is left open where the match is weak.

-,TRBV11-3,CASSLAVYEQYF
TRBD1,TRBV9,CASSMTGKNYGYTF
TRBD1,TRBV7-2,CASSLLETGIGYTF
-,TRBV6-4,CASSDGGTNTDTQYF
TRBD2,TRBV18,CASSSSTSGNYEQYF
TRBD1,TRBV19,CASSLNRGYEQYF
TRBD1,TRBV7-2,CASRERAGGPSTNEKLFF
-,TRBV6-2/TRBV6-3,CASSYSSSNPYEQYF
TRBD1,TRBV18,CASSPPGTDPWGYNEQFF
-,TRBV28,CASSRSHGGKYEQYF
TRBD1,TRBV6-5,CASKQGGLNTEAFF
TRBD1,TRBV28,CASSLGQGPYEQYF
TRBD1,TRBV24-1,CATSDASGTGGRDTQYF
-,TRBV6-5,CASRTEFSYNSPLHF
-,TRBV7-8,CASSLLSDTQYF
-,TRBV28,CAIASPQASGANVLTF
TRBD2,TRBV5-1,CASSWEGTSYEQYF
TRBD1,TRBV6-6,CASSPQGAREKLFF
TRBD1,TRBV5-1,CASSSPGTDYGYTF
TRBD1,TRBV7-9,CASSLAGQGNYGYTF
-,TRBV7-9,CASSLVSGQLYEQYF
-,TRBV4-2,CASSSTSPYEQYF
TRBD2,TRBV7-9,CASSRSGATYEQYF
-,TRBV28,CASSLVTGPPYEQYF
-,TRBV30,CAWSQFGVLYREVQETQYF
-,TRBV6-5,CASSYSLSSYEQYF
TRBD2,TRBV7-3,CASSLFLASGNEQFF
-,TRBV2,CASSKDTVDNSPLHF
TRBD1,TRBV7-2,CASSLGGQGGRYGYTF
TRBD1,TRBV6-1,CASSEQRTGGEKLFF
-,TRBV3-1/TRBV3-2,CASSQGTAFYGYTF
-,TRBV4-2,CASSQEPTSGGITDTQYF
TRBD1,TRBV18,CASFPGQGYYGYTF
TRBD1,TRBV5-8,CASAVTGGPYEQYF